This T cell receptor (beta chain) was sequenced in a study of beta chain features in type 1 diabetes. Study-wide points: More deletions and fewer insertions at VDJ junctions were found in patients with type 1 diabetes. Any HLA effect on TCRB rearrangement was left unresolved by small sub-analyses. High TCR expression in some cells could lead to their over-representation in cDNA sequencing. Researchers report that Type 1 diabetes patients had moderately but significantly shorter TCRB CDR3s across all four CD4+ subsets.

CDR1 is MNHEY, CDR2 SMNVEV, per germline (reference sequence). The CDR3 is 14 residues long. The ends were cut back, 6 bases at V and 3 bases at J, with 14 bases in the middle. cDNA synthesis used the whole RNA isolate, giving expressed TCRB sequences. Sequenced by immunoSEQ multiplex PCR; TCRdb stores in-frame clones only, minus some. This sample has hundreds of thousands of clones, with 11% to 15% found just once. Comment on this clone: Its antigen is undetermined.

The sequenced sample was naive CD4+ T cells from blood. This clonotype was sampled from a young man with type 1 diabetes. The V and J genes are TRBV27 and TRBJ1-1; D is possibly TRBD1 (5 bases). DNA for the CDR3: TGTGCCAGCAGCTGGGGCTTTGGTGACACTGAAGCTTTCTTT. As protein: CASSWGFGDTEAFF.